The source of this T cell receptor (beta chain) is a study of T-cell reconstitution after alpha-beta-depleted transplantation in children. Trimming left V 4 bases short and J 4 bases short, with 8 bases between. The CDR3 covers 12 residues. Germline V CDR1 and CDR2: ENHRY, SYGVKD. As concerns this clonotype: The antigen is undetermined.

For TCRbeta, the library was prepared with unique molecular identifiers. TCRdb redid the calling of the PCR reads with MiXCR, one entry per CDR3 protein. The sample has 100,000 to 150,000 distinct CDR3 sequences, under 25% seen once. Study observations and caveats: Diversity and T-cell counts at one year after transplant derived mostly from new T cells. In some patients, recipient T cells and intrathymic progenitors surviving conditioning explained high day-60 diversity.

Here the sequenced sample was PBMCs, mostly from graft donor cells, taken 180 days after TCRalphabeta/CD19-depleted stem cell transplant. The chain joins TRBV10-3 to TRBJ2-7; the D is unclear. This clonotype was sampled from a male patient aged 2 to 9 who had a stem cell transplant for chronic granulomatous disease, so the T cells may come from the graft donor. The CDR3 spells CAISADTYEQYF. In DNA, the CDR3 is TGTGCCATCAGTGCTGACACTTACGAGCAGTACTTC.